This T cell receptor beta chain was obtained from a study of cytomegalovirus exposure and HLA in healthy donors. General study findings and limits: Reports indicate that TCR beta sequences accurately predicted the HLA-A and HLA-B alleles of most subjects. Follow-up analysis later connected one missense variant in DCLRE1C with trimming of TCR beta V- and J-genes. About 87% or about 30% of the time was how often most TCR beta V segments were productive, according to an earlier analysis.

The PCR employed 60 Vbeta primers together with 13 Jbeta primers. As processed by the authors: In a later analysis, of roughly 83 million unique beta chains, some 10 million appeared in at least two donors. Generated by immunoSEQ multiplex PCR, the TCRdb table keeps only in-frame clones and is missing some. Clone size and V and J calls were adopted from that table, with D and trimming inferred from the DNA. The sample carries 90,000 to 120,000 clones, roughly 80% recorded once. As concerns this clone: Its specificity is not known.

The CDR3 totals 15 residues. CDR1 is MDHEN, CDR2 SYDVKM, per germline. The trim removed 4 bases at V and 5 bases at J, leaving 8 bases unmatched. The clonotype originates from a man aged 30 to 45 in good health and CMV-seronegative. The specimen was PBMCs. The V gene is TRBV28, the J gene TRBJ2-1; 7 bases are shared with TRBD2. The CDR3 reads CASSSSSGGDNEQFF. CDR3 bases: TGTGCCAGCAGTTCCAGCTCTGGGGGGGACAATGAGCAGTTCTTC.